Here is one T cell receptor beta chain with its context. Germline V CDR1 and CDR2: MNHNS, SASEGT. The CDR3 has 14 residues. Trimming stripped 3 bases from V and 0 bases from J, with 9 bases between. The sample comes from a study of blood T cell repertoires in COVID-19. Study-wide context: PBMCs, B-cell-depleted T cells, or T cells were the source of the cDNA or gDNA that made up the material.

Sequenced by immunoSEQ multiplex PCR; TCRdb stores in-frame clones only, minus some. The sample shows tens of thousands of clones, 85% to 90% of them seen only once. The sample consisted of peripheral blood. The receptor comes from a man aged 70 or older with active or convalescent COVID-19. The chain has TRBV6-1 and TRBJ2-7; D unresolved. CDR3 nucleotide sequence: TGTGCCAGCAGTGAGCAGGTCATCTCCTACGAGCAGTACTTC. This gives the protein CASSEQVISYEQYF.